Listed below are T cell receptor beta chains from one sample, sequenced in a study of shared clonotypes between healthy human individuals. Libraries were prepared by immunoSEQ multiplex PCR; TCRdb keeps only in-frame clonotypes and omits some of them. The sample lists about 1 million clones, 75% seen once, with about 1.5% in the top ten. The material sequenced was memory CD4+ T cells sorted from blood. Receptors were obtained from a man between 18 and 29 years old in good health. Both conserved end residues are part of each CDR3. Fields, in order: clone size, D gene, J gene, V gene, CDR3 DNA, CDR3 protein. The D gene is left open where the match is weak. Clone size is not always given. Where it is, it says once, few, many or a class for expanded clones.

few - TRBJ2-5 TRBV7-2 TGTGCCAGCAGCTTATTGTGGGGAGTCCAAGAGACCCAGTACTTC CASSLLWGVQETQYF
- - TRBJ1-2 TRBV29-1 TGCAGCGTTGAACCCGAGGGGAGGGTTACAACCTCCTTC CSVEPEGRVTTSF
- - TRBJ2-5 TRBV23-1 TGCGCCAGCAGTCAATCGACGCCGGGGCTCCAAGAGACCCAGTACTTC CASSQSTPGLQETQYF
- TRBD2 TRBJ2-7 TRBV5-4 TGTGCCAGCAGCTTCAAGCGGGGGGGGCCCCCCGAGCAGTACTTC CASSFKRGGPPEQYF
- TRBD1 TRBJ1-2 TRBV29-1 TGCAGCGTCGACCAACAGGGGGGTGGCTATGGCTACACCTTC CSVDQQGGGYGYTF
- - TRBJ2-2 TRBV5-4 TGTGCCAGCAGCAAAGGACAAGCGGACACCGGGGAGCTGTTTTTT CASSKGQADTGELFF
few - TRBJ1-1 TRBV6-5 TGTGCCAGCAGTTACTCGTGGGGGAACACTGAAGCTTTCTTT CASSYSWGNTEAFF
- - TRBJ2-7 TRBV29-1 TGCAGCGCTGTGGCAGGGCCCTCCTACGAGCAGTACTTC CSAVAGPSYEQYF
- TRBD2 TRBJ2-1 TRBV10-1 TGCGCCAGCAGTGAGCTAGCGGGCAATGAGCAGTTCTTC CASSELAGNEQFF
- - TRBJ2-1 TRBV29-1 TGCAGCGAACAACAGGGTACCTACAATGAGCAGTTCTTC CSEQQGTYNEQFF
few TRBD1 TRBJ1-1 TRBV6-5 TGTGCCAGCAGTTACGGCAGGGGGTGGACTGAAGCTTTCTTT CASSYGRGWTEAFF
- - TRBJ2-2 TRBV5-4 TGTGCCAGCAGCTTGAGGAACAGCGGCGGGGAGCTGTTTTTT CASSLRNSGGELFF
- TRBD2 TRBJ2-5 TRBV9 TGTGCCAGCAGCGTAGCCGCTAGCGGAGTCCAAGAGACCCAGTACTTC CASSVAASGVQETQYF
- - TRBJ2-5 TRBV9 TGTGCCAGCAGCTCCCGCGGCAGCACCAGGGAGACCCAGTACTTC CASSSRGSTRETQYF
- - TRBJ2-7 TRBV28 TGTGCCAGCACCAGAGGGGGGAGGGTCTACGAGCAGTACTTC CASTRGGRVYEQYF
- - TRBJ1-6 TRBV6-1 TGTGCCAGCAGTGAAGGGCTGGATCATTCACCCCTCCACTTT CASSEGLDHSPLHF
- - TRBJ2-7 TRBV23-1 TGCGCCAGCACCGTTAATCCGGGACCAACGTACGAGCAGTACTTC CASTVNPGPTYEQYF
- TRBD1 TRBJ1-6 TRBV5-1 TGCGCCAGCAGCCCATCCGGGACAGGGGCAAATTCACCCCTCCACTTT CASSPSGTGANSPLHF
once TRBD2 TRBJ2-7 TRBV18 TGTGCCAGCTCTCCCGGCGGCGGGAGCGGCGAGCAGTACTTC CASSPGGGSGEQYF
- TRBD1 TRBJ2-5 TRBV6-5 TGTGCCAGCAGCCCAGGGGGTGAGACCCAGTACTTC CASSPGGETQYF
- - TRBJ2-7 TRBV28 TGTGCCAGCACCGCAACCCCTGCCTACGAGCAGTACTTC CASTATPAYEQYF
few TRBD1 TRBJ1-1 TRBV7-9 TGTGCCAGCAGCTCACAGGGGGCGTCCACTGAAGCTTTCTTT CASSSQGASTEAFF
once - TRBJ2-5 TRBV21-1 TGTGCCAGCAGCAACACAGGAGGAGAACAAGAGACCCAGTACTTC CASSNTGGEQETQYF
- - TRBJ2-5 TRBV19 TGTGCCAGTAGTTCCCAGAGGGCAGAGGCCGGAGAGACCCAGTACTTC CASSSQRAEAGETQYF
many TRBD1 TRBJ1-4 TRBV2 TGTGCCAGCACCCTTCTATGGACAGGCCAGGAGGGAAAACTGTTTTTT CASTLLWTGQEGKLFF
- TRBD2 TRBJ2-1 TRBV10-3 TGTGCCATCAGACTAGCGGGTGGCAATGAGCAGTTCTTC CAIRLAGGNEQFF
- - TRBJ2-7 TRBV10-3 TGTGCCATCAGTGAGCACGGGACTCTCAGCTCCTACGAGCAGTACTTC CAISEHGTLSSYEQYF
- - TRBJ2-1 TRBV30 TGTGCCTGGACTTTGACCCGAGCGAGCTCCTACAATGAGCAGTTCTTC CAWTLTRASSYNEQFF
- TRBD2 TRBJ2-3 TRBV5-4 TGCGCCAGCAGCTTGGGTTATAGCGGGGGCCAAGATACGCAGTATTTT CASSLGYSGGQDTQYF
- - TRBJ1-2 TRBV7-2 TGTGCCAGCAGCTATGCCCAGGGCATGGGAGGTGGCTACACCTTC CASSYAQGMGGGYTF
- - TRBJ1-2 TRBV4-3 TGCGCCAGCAGCCAAGACCCCGCACAGGGTTCCTATGGCTACACCTTC CASSQDPAQGSYGYTF
few TRBD2 TRBJ2-1 TRBV5-1 TGCGCCAGCAGCTTGCGGGGGGGCCGCGATGAGCAGTTCTTC CASSLRGGRDEQFF
- - TRBJ2-2 TRBV9 TGTGCCAGCAGCTGGGGACGGACCGGGGAGCTGTTTTTT CASSWGRTGELFF
- TRBD1 TRBJ2-3 TRBV7-9 TGTGCCAGCAGCTTTTTGACAGGGCCCGGCACAGATACGCAGTATTTT CASSFLTGPGTDTQYF
- TRBD2 TRBJ2-7 TRBV30 TGTGCGGGAGCGGGGTCGACCGAGCAGTACTTC CAGAGSTEQYF
- - TRBJ2-5 TRBV4-1 TGCGCCAGCAGCCCTCAGGGTGTGGAGACCCAGTACTTC CASSPQGVETQYF
- - TRBJ2-3 TRBV9 TGTGCCAGCAGCGTCCTCAGGGCCACAGATACGCAGTATTTT CASSVLRATDTQYF
once - TRBJ2-7 TRBV6-6 TGTGCCAGCACCCTACTGGGCCACTCCTACGAGCAGTACTTC CASTLLGHSYEQYF
- - TRBJ1-5 TRBV7-2 TGTGCCAGCAGCCCCGGGGGAGCCAGGCAGCCCCAGCATTTT CASSPGGARQPQHF
- - TRBJ2-6 TRBV5-4 TGTGCCAGCAGCTTGGCAAGGGGCGCGTCGTGGGGGGCCAACGTCCTGACTTTC CASSLARGASWGANVLTF
- TRBD2 TRBJ2-1 TRBV19 TGTGCCAGTAGTATAGCGGGCGGGAGGATGTATGAGCAGTTCTTC CASSIAGGRMYEQFF
- - TRBJ1-5 TRBV7-8 TGTGCCAGCAGCTTAATGGTAGGCACGCAGCCCCAGCATTTT CASSLMVGTQPQHF